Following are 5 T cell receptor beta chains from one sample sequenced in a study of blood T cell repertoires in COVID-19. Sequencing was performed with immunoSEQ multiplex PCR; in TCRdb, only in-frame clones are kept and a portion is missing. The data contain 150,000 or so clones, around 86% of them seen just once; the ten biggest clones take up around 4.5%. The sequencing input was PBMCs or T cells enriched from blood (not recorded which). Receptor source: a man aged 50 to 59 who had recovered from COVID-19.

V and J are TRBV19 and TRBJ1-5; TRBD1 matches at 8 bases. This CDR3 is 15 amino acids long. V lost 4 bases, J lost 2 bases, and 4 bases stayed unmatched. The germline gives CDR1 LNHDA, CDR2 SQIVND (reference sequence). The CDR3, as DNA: TGTGCCAGTAGTACTCCGACAGGGGGCAATCAGCCCCAGCATTTT. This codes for CASSTPTGGNQPQHF.

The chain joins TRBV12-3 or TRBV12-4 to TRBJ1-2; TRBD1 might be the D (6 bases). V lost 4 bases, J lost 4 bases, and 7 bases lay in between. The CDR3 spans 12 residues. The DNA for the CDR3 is TGTGCCAGCAGTTCGGACAGCTATGGCTACACCTTC. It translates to CASSSDSYGYTF.

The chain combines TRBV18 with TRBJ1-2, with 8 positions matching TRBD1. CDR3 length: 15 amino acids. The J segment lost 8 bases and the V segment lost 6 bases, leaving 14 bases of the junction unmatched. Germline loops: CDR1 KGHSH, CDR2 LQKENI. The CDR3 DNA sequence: TGTGCCAGCTCTCCGTCCCTGGACAGGGAGAAAGGCTACACCTTC. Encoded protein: CASSPSLDREKGYTF.

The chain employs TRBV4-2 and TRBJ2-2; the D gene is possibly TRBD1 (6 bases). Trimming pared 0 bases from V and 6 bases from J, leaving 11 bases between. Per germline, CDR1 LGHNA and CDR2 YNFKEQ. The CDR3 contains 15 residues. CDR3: CASSQEYRASGELFF. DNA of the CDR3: TGTGCCAGCAGCCAAGAATACAGGGCGTCCGGGGAGCTGTTTTTT.

CDR3 bases: TGTGCCAGCTCGGCTGCACAGACTGAAGCTTTCTTT. Encoded protein: CASSAAQTEAFF. J is TRBJ1-1 and V is TRBV18; D is unclear. Trimming stripped 6 bases from V and 5 bases from J, with 10 bases between. CDR1 KGHSH and CDR2 LQKENI come from the germline V gene. This CDR3 contains 12 residues.